A single sample is the source of the 13 T cell receptor beta chains below, sequenced in a study of persistence of HIV-infected CD4 T cells. Anti-CD3/anti-CD28 beads served as a nonspecific positive control stimulus. Responding CD4+ T cells were sorted by upregulation of both CD40 ligand and CD69. Antigen specificity for these receptors is unknown. The libraries were made with immunoSEQ version 4 in survey mode. The data were produced by immunoSEQ multiplex PCR, yet TCRdb's version contains in-frame clones alone and is incomplete. The sample consists of some 50,000 clones, just under 90% of them appearing once. Source: CD4+ T cells sorted from PBMCs after approximately 19-hour stimulation, taken from a patient who received antiretroviral therapy. The origin of the receptors is an adult woman with HIV who was CMV-seropositive.

The chain recombines TRBV7-2 with TRBJ2-7, with 10 positions matching TRBD2. The CDR3 extends over 17 amino acids. The trim removed 2 bases at V and 0 bases at J, leaving 7 bases unmatched. CDR1 SGHTA and CDR2 FQGNSA come from the germline V gene. CDR3 residues: CASSLYLAGVSSYEQYF. The CDR3 DNA sequence: TGTGCCAGCAGCTTATACCTAGCGGGGGTTTCCTCCTACGAGCAGTACTTC. The variable domain in full, completed from reference TRBV7-2 and TRBJ2-7, reads GAGVSQSPSNKVTEKGKDVELRCDPISGHTALYWYRQSLGQGLEFLIYFQGNSAPDKSGLPSDRFSAERTGGSVSTLTIQRTQQEDSAVYLCASSLYLAGVSSYEQYFGPGTRLTVT.

The chain is built from TRBV4-1 and TRBJ2-2, with 8 bases aligning to TRBD1. The junction had 3 bases not matched to a gene; V was cut back by 0 bases and J by 0 bases. The CDR3 is 17 amino acids. Looked up from germline, CDR1 is MGHRA and CDR2 is YSYEKL. The CDR3 bases are TGCGCCAGCAGCCAAGATGAGGACAGGGCGAACACCGGGGAGCTGTTTTTT. Amino acid sequence: CASSQDEDRANTGELFF.

The chain links TRBV18 to TRBJ2-7, with TRBD1 matching over 7 bases. V trimming: 4 bases; J trimming: 7 bases; junction bases outside the gene matches: 10. The CDR3 covers 14 residues. Germline CDR1 reads KGHSH; CDR2 reads LQKENI. The CDR3 protein is CASSQRTGPWEQYF. The CDR3 DNA sequence: TGTGCCAGCTCACAAAGGACAGGCCCCTGGGAGCAGTACTTC.

The V and J genes are TRBV3-1 (or the pseudogene TRBV3-2) and TRBJ2-7; D remains ambiguous. The germline gives CDR1 LGHDT, CDR2 YNNKEL (reference sequence). V was clipped by 0 bases and J by 1 base, with 10 bases between them. CDR3 size: 15 residues. The CDR3: CASSQELRNSYEQYF. The CDR3 DNA reads TGTGCCAGCAGCCAAGAACTTCGAAATTCCTACGAGCAGTACTTC.

This chain joins TRBV6-6 and TRBJ1-1, with 10 bases identical to TRBD1. CDR1 MNHNY and CDR2 SVGAGI come from the germline V gene (reference sequence). The CDR3 is made up of 14 amino acids. J lost 4 bases, V lost 4 bases, and 3 bases had no gene match. CDR3 nucleotides: TGTGCCAGCAGTTTCAGGACAGGGGGCACTGAAGCTTTCTTT. Encoded protein: CASSFRTGGTEAFF.

The CDR3 here is CASSPPLTSYEQYF. The CDR3 DNA reads TGTGCCAGCAGCCCTCCACTGACTAGCTACGAGCAGTACTTC. The gene calls are TRBV11-3 and TRBJ2-7; D perhaps matches TRBD2 (6 bases). The CDR3 runs to 14 residues. Germline assignment: CDR1 SGHNT and CDR2 YENEEA. V was clipped by 5 bases and J by 3 bases, with 14 bases between them.

The chain uses TRBV3-1 (or the pseudogene TRBV3-2) and TRBJ2-1; 7 bases map to TRBD2. The germline CDR1 and CDR2 sequences are LGHDT and YNNKEL (reference sequence). Trimming cost V 1 base and J 7 bases; bases outside gene matches: 10. The CDR3 contains 16 residues. The CDR3, as DNA: TGTGCCAGCAGCCAAGGGGGCGGGAGAAGTTCGAATGAGCAGTTCTTC. The encoded protein is CASSQGGGRSSNEQFF.

The V call is TRBV19, the J call TRBJ1-1; 8 positions agree with TRBD1. Per germline, CDR1 LNHDA and CDR2 SQIVND (reference sequence). This CDR3 is 14 amino acids long. Losses at the gene ends were 8 bases for V and 0 bases for J; bases not matched to a gene: 5. The CDR3 DNA is TGTGCCAGTGATGAGACAGGGGTGAACACTGAAGCTTTCTTT. Protein product: CASDETGVNTEAFF.

This rearrangement joins TRBV27 to TRBJ1-4; a possible D gene is TRBD1 (6 bases). CDR1 and CDR2 (germline): MNHEY, SMNVEV (reference sequence). Trimming took 0 bases from V and 8 from J, leaving 10 bases between them. CDR3 length: 14 residues. This CDR3 is CASSLSGAGEKLFF. DNA for the CDR3: TGTGCCAGCAGTTTATCGGGGGCCGGGGAAAAACTGTTTTTT. The variable domain in full, completed from reference TRBV27 and TRBJ1-4, reads EAQVTQNPRYLITVTGKKLTVTCSQNMNHEYMSWYRQDPGLGLRQIYYSMNVEVTDKGDVPEGYKVSRKEKRNFPLILESPSPNQTSLYFCASSLSGAGEKLFFGSGTQLSVL.

The chain recombines TRBV9 with TRBJ1-2, with 10 bases that match TRBD1. The germline CDR1 and CDR2 sequences are SGDLS and YYNGEE. V lost 4 bases to trimming and J lost 7 bases; unmatched junction nucleotides: 10. This CDR3 region has 15 residues. CDR3 sequence (DNA): TGTGCCAGCAGCCCGATGATGACAGGGGGCCGTGGCTACACCTTC. Its protein is CASSPMMTGGRGYTF. The entire variable domain, with the rest obtained from reference TRBV9 and TRBJ1-2, is as follows: DSGVTQTPKHLITATGQRVTLRCSPRSGDLSVYWYQQSLDQGLQFLIQYYNGEERAKGNILERFSAQQFPDLHSELNLSSLELGDSALYFCASSPMMTGGRGYTFGSGTRLTVV.

The rearrangement links TRBV18 to TRBJ1-1, with 7 bases matching TRBD1. The CDR3 spans 15 residues. Trimming took 3 bases from V and 1 from J; bases not matched to a gene: 5. Germline CDR1 and CDR2: KGHSH and LQKENI. CDR3 in DNA: TGTGCCAGCTCACCTATGGGACAGACGAACACTGAAGCTTTCTTT. Its translation is CASSPMGQTNTEAFF.

The rearrangement joins TRBV5-1 to TRBJ2-5; D might be TRBD1 (5 bases). The CDR3 totals 15 residues. Looked up from germline, CDR1 is SGHRS and CDR2 is YFSETQ. The V and J ends lost 3 bases and 2 bases respectively, with 14 bases between them. The CDR3 nucleotides are TGCGCCAGCAGCTGGACAACAACGCAACAAGAGACCCAGTACTTC. Its translation: CASSWTTTQQETQYF.

The table lists this clone with a few counts. The chain carries TRBV5-1 and TRBJ1-3; D is ambiguous. V lost 4 bases, J lost 3 bases, and 5 bases lay in between. The CDR3 extends over 12 amino acids. Germline V gene data show CDR1 as SGHRS and CDR2 as YFSETQ. This CDR3 is CASSGSGNTIYF. The CDR3 DNA reads as TGCGCCAGCAGCGGAAGTGGAAACACCATATATTTT.